A selection of T cell receptor beta chains follows, all from one sample in a study of blood T cell repertoires in COVID-19. Profiling relied on immunoSEQ multiplex PCR, and the TCRdb table lists in-frame clones only, not all of them. The repertoire holds under 200,000 clones, with around four fifths as singletons. Input material: PBMCs or T cells enriched from blood (not recorded which). The source is a woman between 50 and 59 years old in a cohort exposed to, infected with or recovered from COVID-19 (not recorded which). Both conserved end residues are part of each CDR3. Each record gives: V gene, J gene, D gene, clone size, CDR3 protein, CDR3 DNA. A D gene is named only where the DNA matches it firmly. Size values are once, few and many counts, or a class for expanded clones, and some rows have none.

V gene: TRBV18; J gene: TRBJ2-5; D gene: TRBD1; clone size: few; CDR3 protein: CASSPGQGMETQYF; CDR3 DNA: TGTGCCAGCTCACCAGGACAGGGAATGGAGACCCAGTACTTC
V gene: TRBV21-1; J gene: TRBJ1-3; D gene: NA; clone size: once; CDR3 protein: CASSKAIGTGVDTIYF; CDR3 DNA: TGTGCCAGCAGCAAAGCTATCGGGACAGGGGTAGACACCATATATTTT
V gene: TRBV7-2; J gene: TRBJ1-2; D gene: TRBD1; clone size: many; CDR3 protein: CASSFQTGNGYTF; CDR3 DNA: TGTGCCAGCAGCTTTCAGACAGGGAATGGCTACACCTTC
V gene: TRBV5-5; J gene: TRBJ1-5; D gene: TRBD1; clone size: NA; CDR3 protein: CASSITGEPDQPQHF; CDR3 DNA: TGTGCCAGCAGCATTACAGGGGAGCCGGATCAGCCCCAGCATTTT
V gene: TRBV5-1; J gene: TRBJ1-1; D gene: NA; clone size: NA; CDR3 protein: CASMLEPNTEAFF; CDR3 DNA: TGCGCCAGCATGTTAGAGCCGAACACTGAAGCTTTCTTT
V gene: TRBV29-1; J gene: TRBJ1-1; D gene: NA; clone size: NA; CDR3 protein: CSVLQLSRETEAFF; CDR3 DNA: TGCAGCGTCTTACAGTTATCCAGGGAAACTGAAGCTTTCTTT
V gene: TRBV13; J gene: TRBJ2-3; D gene: NA; clone size: NA; CDR3 protein: CASSLQRITDTQYF; CDR3 DNA: TGTGCCAGCAGCTTACAGCGAATCACAGATACGCAGTATTTT
V gene: TRBV11-2; J gene: TRBJ2-7; D gene: NA; clone size: NA; CDR3 protein: CASSLDGWGSPSYEQYF; CDR3 DNA: TGTGCCAGCAGCTTAGACGGGTGGGGCTCCCCCTCCTACGAGCAGTACTTC
V gene: TRBV5-1; J gene: TRBJ2-5; D gene: TRBD1; clone size: once; CDR3 protein: CASSTTGSETQYF; CDR3 DNA: TGCGCCAGCAGCACGACAGGGAGCGAGACCCAGTACTTC
V gene: TRBV7-3; J gene: TRBJ2-7; D gene: TRBD2; clone size: many; CDR3 protein: CASSPTEVAGREQYF; CDR3 DNA: TGTGCCAGCAGCCCAACGGAGGTAGCGGGACGCGAGCAGTACTTC
V gene: TRBV28; J gene: TRBJ2-3; D gene: TRBD1; clone size: NA; CDR3 protein: CASSLGPRTGGWDDF; CDR3 DNA: TGTGCCAGCAGTTTAGGTCCTCGGACAGGGGGCTGGGATGATTTT
V gene: TRBV24-1; J gene: TRBJ2-1; D gene: TRBD1; clone size: NA; CDR3 protein: CATSDHRTGGYNEQFF; CDR3 DNA: TGTGCCACCAGTGATCATAGGACAGGGGGATACAATGAGCAGTTCTTC
V gene: TRBV7-2; J gene: TRBJ2-3; D gene: NA; clone size: NA; CDR3 protein: CASSLAGTQYF; CDR3 DNA: TGTGCCAGCAGCTTAGCCGGTACGCAGTATTTT
V gene: TRBV6-5; J gene: TRBJ1-2; D gene: TRBD1; clone size: few; CDR3 protein: CASRQGNYGYTF; CDR3 DNA: TGTGCCAGCAGACAGGGGAACTATGGCTACACCTTC
V gene: TRBV28; J gene: TRBJ2-5; D gene: TRBD2; clone size: NA; CDR3 protein: CASSETTAGRQETQYF; CDR3 DNA: TGTGCCAGCAGTGAAACCACAGCGGGGCGCCAAGAGACCCAGTACTTC
V gene: TRBV19; J gene: TRBJ1-4; D gene: NA; clone size: NA; CDR3 protein: CASSTRQDNEKLFF; CDR3 DNA: TGTGCCAGTAGTACCCGACAGGATAATGAAAAACTGTTTTTT
V gene: TRBV19; J gene: TRBJ2-3; D gene: NA; clone size: NA; CDR3 protein: CASSIRQSGPDTQYF; CDR3 DNA: TGTGCCAGTAGTATCCGACAATCCGGCCCAGATACGCAGTATTTT
V gene: TRBV9; J gene: TRBJ1-2; D gene: TRBD1; clone size: NA; CDR3 protein: CASSVEGTGRYGYTF; CDR3 DNA: TGTGCCAGCAGCGTAGAGGGGACAGGGAGATATGGCTACACCTTC
V gene: TRBV3-1/TRBV3-2; J gene: TRBJ2-1; D gene: NA; clone size: NA; CDR3 protein: CASSQGSLVYNEQFF; CDR3 DNA: TGTGCCAGCAGCCAAGGCAGCCTAGTCTATAATGAGCAGTTCTTC
V gene: TRBV5-4; J gene: TRBJ2-2; D gene: TRBD1; clone size: NA; CDR3 protein: CASRPPGQATGELFF; CDR3 DNA: TGTGCCAGCAGGCCCCCGGGACAGGCCACCGGGGAGCTGTTTTTT
V gene: TRBV6-5; J gene: TRBJ2-2; D gene: NA; clone size: NA; CDR3 protein: CASSQTGELFF; CDR3 DNA: TGTGCCAGCAGCCAGACCGGGGAGCTGTTTTTT
V gene: TRBV30; J gene: TRBJ2-7; D gene: NA; clone size: NA; CDR3 protein: CAAGRGIHYEQYF; CDR3 DNA: TGTGCGGCGGGCAGGGGTATTCACTACGAGCAGTACTTC
V gene: TRBV6-2/TRBV6-3; J gene: TRBJ1-1; D gene: NA; clone size: NA; CDR3 protein: CASSYHRDRTEAFF; CDR3 DNA: TGTGCCAGCAGTTACCACAGGGACCGTACTGAAGCTTTCTTT
V gene: TRBV10-3; J gene: TRBJ2-3; D gene: NA; clone size: NA; CDR3 protein: CAIRTSKDTQYF; CDR3 DNA: TGTGCCATCAGGACAAGTAAAGATACGCAGTATTTT
V gene: TRBV27; J gene: TRBJ2-1; D gene: TRBD2; clone size: NA; CDR3 protein: CASSTSGMVDEQFF; CDR3 DNA: TGTGCCAGCAGCACTAGCGGGATGGTCGATGAGCAGTTCTTC
V gene: TRBV5-5; J gene: TRBJ2-7; D gene: TRBD1; clone size: NA; CDR3 protein: CASSFSGTGGEQYF; CDR3 DNA: TGTGCCAGCAGTTTTTCCGGGACAGGCGGCGAGCAGTACTTC
V gene: TRBV4-3; J gene: TRBJ2-1; D gene: NA; clone size: once; CDR3 protein: CASSQDYRGGHNEQFF; CDR3 DNA: TGCGCCAGCAGCCAAGATTACCGCGGGGGCCACAATGAGCAGTTCTTC
V gene: TRBV28; J gene: TRBJ1-2; D gene: TRBD1; clone size: NA; CDR3 protein: CATGTGYGYTF; CDR3 DNA: TGTGCCACCGGGACAGGGTATGGCTACACCTTC
V gene: TRBV5-5; J gene: TRBJ1-3; D gene: TRBD1; clone size: NA; CDR3 protein: CASSLNIGGKGPGNTIYF; CDR3 DNA: TGTGCCAGCAGCTTGAATATAGGGGGCAAGGGTCCTGGAAACACCATATATTTT
V gene: TRBV6-5; J gene: TRBJ2-7; D gene: TRBD1; clone size: NA; CDR3 protein: CASSPGQGAYEQYF; CDR3 DNA: TGTGCCAGCAGTCCCGGACAGGGGGCCTACGAGCAGTACTTC
V gene: TRBV7-9; J gene: TRBJ2-7; D gene: TRBD2; clone size: few; CDR3 protein: CASSATGTSAYEQYF; CDR3 DNA: TGTGCCAGCAGCGCTACCGGGACTAGCGCCTACGAGCAGTACTTC
V gene: TRBV28; J gene: TRBJ1-4; D gene: NA; clone size: NA; CDR3 protein: CASSLSRGNEKLFF; CDR3 DNA: TGTGCCAGCAGTTTATCTAGGGGGAATGAAAAACTGTTTTTT
V gene: TRBV4-2; J gene: TRBJ2-1; D gene: TRBD1; clone size: NA; CDR3 protein: CASSQDRTGHNEQFF; CDR3 DNA: TGTGCCAGCAGCCAAGATAGGACAGGTCACAATGAGCAGTTCTTC
V gene: TRBV7-7; J gene: TRBJ2-1; D gene: NA; clone size: NA; CDR3 protein: CASSLLASANEQFF; CDR3 DNA: TGTGCTAGCAGCTTACTTGCTAGCGCAAATGAGCAGTTCTTC
V gene: TRBV6-2/TRBV6-3; J gene: TRBJ2-7; D gene: NA; clone size: NA; CDR3 protein: CASSLASGHKRTGQYF; CDR3 DNA: TGTGCCAGCAGTTTAGCATCGGGACACAAAAGGACCGGGCAGTACTTC
V gene: TRBV4-2; J gene: TRBJ2-3; D gene: TRBD2; clone size: NA; CDR3 protein: CASSPIGAGGTDTQYF; CDR3 DNA: TGTGCCAGCAGCCCTATAGGGGCGGGGGGTACAGATACGCAGTATTTT
V gene: TRBV28; J gene: TRBJ2-6; D gene: NA; clone size: NA; CDR3 protein: CASSLSNRARGISGANVLTF; CDR3 DNA: TGTGCCAGCAGTTTGTCGAATCGTGCCAGGGGCATCTCTGGGGCCAACGTCCTGACTTTC
V gene: TRBV5-5; J gene: TRBJ2-2; D gene: TRBD1; clone size: NA; CDR3 protein: CASSWTGENPGELFF; CDR3 DNA: TGTGCCAGCAGCTGGACAGGGGAGAATCCCGGGGAGCTGTTTTTT
V gene: TRBV27; J gene: TRBJ1-5; D gene: NA; clone size: NA; CDR3 protein: CASSPEAPNQPQHF; CDR3 DNA: TGTGCCAGCAGTCCCGAAGCACCAAATCAGCCCCAGCATTTT